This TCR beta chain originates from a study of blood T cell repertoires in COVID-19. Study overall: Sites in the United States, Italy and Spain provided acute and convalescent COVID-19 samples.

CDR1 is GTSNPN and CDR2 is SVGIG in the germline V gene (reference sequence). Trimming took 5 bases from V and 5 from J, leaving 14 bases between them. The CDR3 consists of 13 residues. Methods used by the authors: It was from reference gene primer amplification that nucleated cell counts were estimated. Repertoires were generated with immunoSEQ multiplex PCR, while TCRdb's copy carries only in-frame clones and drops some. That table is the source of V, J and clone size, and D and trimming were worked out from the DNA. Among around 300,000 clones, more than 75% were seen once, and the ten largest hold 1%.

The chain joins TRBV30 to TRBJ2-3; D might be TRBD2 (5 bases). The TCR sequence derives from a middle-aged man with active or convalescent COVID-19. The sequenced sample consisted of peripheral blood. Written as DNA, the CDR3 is TGTGCCTGGGCCCCCAAGAGCGGAGATACGCAGTATTTT. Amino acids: CAWAPKSGDTQYF.